This TCR beta chain was identified in a study of cytomegalovirus exposure and HLA in healthy donors (dated by TCRdb to 2015 to 2018). As for the study more broadly: According to an earlier analysis of a few hundred of the donors, 150 million to 200 million T cells yielded roughly 110 million unique TCR beta sequences and more than 250 Gb of sequence data. A later analysis re-analyzed previously published TCR beta repertoires from 666 donors and added high-resolution HLA genotyping to study TCR occurrence patterns. The number of typed donors differed by locus: about 620-640 for A, B, C, DRB1 and DQB1; 500 to 550 for DQA1; fewer than 610 for DPA1; and roughly 470 for DPB1. A later genetic analysis took genome-wide SNP genotypes for about 55% of the 666 donors and used that subset as a discovery cohort. Across about 380 genotyped donors of the cohort, an average of approximately 240,000 unique TCR beta nucleotide sequences per donor were sequenced, and roughly a sixth of those sequences were non-productive. Along with the approximately 700-subject first cohort, a separate validation cohort of over 90 different subjects was used. All discovery cohort repertoires had been generated on a single sequencing platform. The study was designed to test whether signatures of past pathogen exposure could be identified by cataloging public T cell receptors. The genetic ancestry cluster associated with self-reported Caucasian donors included 81% of the roughly 380 genotyped donors. In the later analysis, no new phenotypic data were used to find candidate immune exposures; instead, reliance was placed on TCR beta sequences and their occurrence across donors. Class I and class II HLA loci were covered by the typing at four-digit resolution. A handful of DR-DQ haplotypes were handled as single units for association and clustering because linkage in the cohort was strong. Alongside the repertoire data, information on donor age, sex, ethnicity and CMV serostatus was compiled. An early release covering roughly 600 HLA-typed donors comprised roughly 300 gigabases of sequencing data and tens of millions of unique TCR sequences. The study used immunosequencing to profile the T cell repertoires of hundreds of subjects and linked those repertoires to cytomegalovirus serostatus. To decide whether each TCR beta V gene segment behaved as functional or pseudogenic, an earlier analysis of some 570 of the donors relied on high-throughput TCR beta sequencing. The study combined high-throughput TCR immunosequencing, statistical association of individual TCRs with disease status, and machine learning to predict cytomegalovirus infection status. The paper's findings and limits, for the study overall: V-gene and J-gene trimming of TCR beta chains was associated with a missense DCLRE1C variant in a later genetic analysis, and the association was replicated in an independent cohort. The study listed 150 to 200 TCR beta chains as associated with cytomegalovirus. In an earlier analysis of 587 of the donors, most TCR beta V segments were observed in productive rearrangements about 87% or about 30% of the time, broadly matching IMGT annotations. Immune exposure information for the cohort was limited to CMV serostatus. At a false discovery rate of 0.05, a later analysis linked around 15,000 TCR beta sequences to specific HLA alleles. In both the original and validation cohorts, the classifier was reported to diagnose cytomegalovirus status with high specificity and sensitivity. According to a later genetic analysis, donors in an Asian-associated ancestry cluster had fewer N-insertions in productive TCRs than the approximately 690-donor mean. Because HLA typing was unavailable for some donors at each locus, only the typed subset was used in association tests. Sequencing depth was assumed to be roughly uniform across donors in the presence/absence analyses, though that assumption may not hold. Because counts were too low, some 17 rarely observed V segments, including chromosome 9 orphons, were excluded from the earlier analysis of a few hundred of the donors. Compared with equally common non-associated chains, HLA-associated TCR beta chains in a later analysis were more clonally expanded and had lower generation probabilities. Several of the top co-occurrence clusters appeared to be linked to parvovirus B19, influenza, CMV and Epstein-Barr virus, according to a later analysis. While some public TCRs were present in many individuals, most TCR sequences turned up only very rarely across donors. Some IMGT-functional V segments, including TRBV6-2 and TRBV6-3, could not be distinguished by the 87-base-pair reads and were therefore excluded. The authors suggested that the approach could potentially be generalized to other disease states and immunological phenotypes. Strong co-occurrence of HLA alleles, especially DR and DQ, made assigning TCR associations to individual alleles difficult. This cohort had only TCR beta chains sequenced, and the lack of alpha or paired-chain data limited which features could be detected. In a later analysis, TCR association rates were found to vary across HLA loci, with the most associated TCRs seen for DRB1 alleles and the fewest for HLA-C alleles. Correlated functional status among segregating V segments might reflect linkage disequilibrium, but an unknown experimental factor could not be ruled out. A few of the identified cytomegalovirus-associated TCR beta chains were confirmed in vitro to be specific for cytomegalovirus antigens. According to a later analysis, most CMV-associated TCR beta chains appeared to be HLA-restricted, and the HLA associations seemed to be driven largely by CMV exposure. A further reported finding was that TCR beta sequences accurately predicted the HLA-A and HLA-B alleles for most subjects in the first cohort. The sequencing pipeline was judged likely to have produced a cluster of highly shared sequence variants as a technical artifact.

Library creation used the immunoSEQ multiplex PCR assay. The multiplex PCR relied on a mix of 60 forward primers for TCR Vbeta segments and 13 reverse primers for TCR Jbeta segments. A multiplex PCR assay on genomic DNA amplified the CDR3 region of rearranged TCR beta genes. The amplified TCR beta libraries were sequenced on the Illumina HiSeq System as 87-base-pair reads. As for how the authors treated the data: Across the roughly 700 repertoires, a later analysis counted approximately 83 million unique TCR beta chains, around 10 million of which were shared by at least two donors. Raw reads were error-corrected and collapsed into unique sequences with a nearest-neighbor algorithm that merged closely related sequences to remove PCR and sequencing errors. V, D and J gene segments were assigned by aligning CDR3 sequences to IMGT reference sequences. For a sequence to be retained, a match of at least six nucleotides was required to both a V gene segment and a J gene segment. Rearrangements were classified as productive when the CDR3 lacked stop codons and remained in frame with V and J, and all other rearrangements were classified as non-productive. Following IMGT convention, CDR3 was defined as the stretch from the second conserved V-encoded cysteine up to the conserved J-encoded phenylalanine. The earlier analysis of about 620 of the donors excluded sequences that lacked an unambiguous match to a single V gene segment. An earlier analysis of some 610 of the donors called V segments functional above 56.7% productive rearrangements and segregating when the between-donor standard deviation exceeded 5%. A statistical classification framework was developed to diagnose cytomegalovirus status using the catalog of TCR beta chain sequences. In a later analysis, V and J genes were assigned by comparing TCR nucleotide sequences against IMGT/GENE-DB human TR gene sequences. A later analysis assigned CDR3 sequences and most-parsimonious VDJ recombination scenarios with the TCRdist pipeline. In a later analysis, each TCR beta chain was defined by its CDR3 amino acid sequence together with its V-gene family, and reads without a unique V-gene family were excluded. As a way to deal with suspected cross-contamination and a sequencing artifact, a later analysis dropped 592 nucleotide sequences that were highly shared and had low generation probability. For each public chain, a later analysis derived a clonal expansion index from normalized ranks of inferred template counts within each repertoire. In a later analysis, generation probabilities were computed using a VDJ recombination model fitted to out-of-frame rearrangements, and the results were checked against IGoR. In a later analysis, TCR-TCR, TCR-HLA and TCR-CMV co-occurrence was scored with hypergeometric tests, and a repertoire-size bias correction was applied to TCR pairs. False discovery rates were estimated in a later analysis by permuting HLA or CMV assignments 20 times. In a later analysis, co-occurring TCRs were grouped with DBSCAN, and TCRdist sequence similarity was added when clustering was performed within HLA-allele-positive subsets. Repertoires with fewer than 30,000 or more than 120,000 public chains were left out of co-occurrence clustering, as were four to six repertoires with anomalous nucleotide sharing. Drawn from immuneACCESS, this table holds only the in-frame rearrangements with V and J called that TCRdb kept. Clones are partly lost; checked studies trace under half to an unresolved V gene and leave the rest unexplained. V, J and clone size are those of that table, while D and trimming were read from the DNA. The sample table contains fewer than 90,000 clones; only one count was recorded for about 85% of them. Under 15% of the sample rests with the top ten.

On this clone: The antigen it recognizes is unknown. No quality values exist for individual bases; no much larger clone is one base distant.

V is pared back by 4 bases and J by 0 bases, with 12 bases lying between the germline termini. CDR1 and CDR2, per the germline V gene, are SGHDN and FVKESK. The CDR3 covers 16 residues, taking in both the cysteine and the phenylalanine. Just CDR3 DNA is preserved here, 48 bases in frame from base 1. The cohort comprised some 680 healthy bone marrow donors. At the time of sampling, every cohort member was nominally healthy, though immune exposures that went unrecorded were likely present. The donor was CMV seropositive and was included in the group of 290 or so seropositive cohort members. A peripheral blood sample was collected from each donor, and TCR beta sequencing was performed on peripheral blood mononuclear cells. The Qiagen DNeasy Blood Extraction Kit was used to extract genomic DNA from the blood cell samples.

The sequence joins TRBV14 to TRBJ2-2, with the D gene call left open. This TCR derives from a woman aged 40 to 55 in good health and CMV-seropositive. The sequenced sample was PBMCs. The CDR3 amino acid sequence is: CASSLMTTTNTGELFF. The nucleotide sequence reads TGTGCCAGCAGCCTTATGACAACCACGAACACCGGGGAGCTGTTTTTT. The CDR3, completed at both ends by the reference TRBV14 and TRBJ2-2 genes, gives the full variable domain EAGVTQFPSHSVIEKGQTVTLRCDPISGHDNLYWYRRVMGKEIKFLLHFVKESKQDESGMPNNRFLAERTGGTYSTLKVQPAELEDSGVYFCASSLMTTTNTGELFFGEGSRLTVL.